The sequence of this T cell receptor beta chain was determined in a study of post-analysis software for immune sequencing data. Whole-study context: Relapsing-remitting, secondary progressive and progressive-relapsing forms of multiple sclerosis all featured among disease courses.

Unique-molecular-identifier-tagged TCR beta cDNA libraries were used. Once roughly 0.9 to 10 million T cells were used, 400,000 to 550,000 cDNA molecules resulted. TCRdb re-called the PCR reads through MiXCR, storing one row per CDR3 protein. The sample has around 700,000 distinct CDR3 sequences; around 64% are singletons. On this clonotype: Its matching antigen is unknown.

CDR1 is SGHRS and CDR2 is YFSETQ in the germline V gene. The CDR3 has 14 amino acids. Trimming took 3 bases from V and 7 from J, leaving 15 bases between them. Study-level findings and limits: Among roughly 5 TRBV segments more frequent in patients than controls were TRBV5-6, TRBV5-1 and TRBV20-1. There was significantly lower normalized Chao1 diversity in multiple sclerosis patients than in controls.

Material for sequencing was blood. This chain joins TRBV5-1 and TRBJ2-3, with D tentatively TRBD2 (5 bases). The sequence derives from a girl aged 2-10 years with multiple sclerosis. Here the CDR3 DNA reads TGCGCCAGCAGCTCTACTGGCGGGCTTCATACGCAGTATTTT. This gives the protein CASSSTGGLHTQYF.